This T cell receptor (beta chain) is drawn from a study of blood T cell repertoires in COVID-19 (dated by TCRdb to about 2020). Background for the entire study: Collaborator samples came from the United States, Italy and Spain and covered acute and convalescent phases of COVID-19. The material from the prospective study consisted of cDNA or gDNA derived from T cells, B-cell-depleted T cells, or PBMCs. Deeply sampled blood TCRbeta repertoires from subjects exposed to, actively infected with, or recovered from COVID-19 were included in the dataset. The repertoires were released in a freely available public database intended as a resource for research on the immune response to SARS-CoV-2. The samples were drawn from the first 160 participants of the ongoing ImmuneRACE study and from over 950 subjects provided by 6 global collaborators. Sample metadata almost always included a de-identified subject ID, COVID-19 status, age in years and sex. Where available, HLA class I and class II types were taken from metadata supplied by the sample provider and were not determined by assay-based typing. General findings and caveats noted by the study authors: The quantity of clinical and demographic metadata differed by source and by participant and was supplied without curation.

The trim is 0 bases for V and 4 bases for J, with a gap of 10 bases between the germline ends. As encoded in the germline V gene, CDR1 is SGHDN while CDR2 is FVKESK. The CDR3, from cysteine to phenylalanine, totals 16 residues. The retained sequence is limited to the CDR3, 48 bases, with the frame set at the first base. TCRbeta CDR3 regions were amplified from genomic DNA using the immunoSEQ Assay, a bias-controlled multiplex PCR. On the study's bioinformatics: Nucleated cell counts per sample were estimated from amplification of reference gene primers within the assay. To quantify the absolute abundance of each unique TCRbeta CDR3 rearrangement, sequence reads were collapsed and filtered. Productive Simpson clonality was computed per sample as the square root of Simpson's diversity index over productive rearrangements. TCRdb re-hosts the immuneACCESS table, in-frame sequences only. Its copies lack some clones; in the studies checked, an unresolved V gene accounts for under half of them, and the cause for the rest is not known. V, J and clone size are those of that table, while D and trimming were read from the DNA. The table for this sample lists about 70,000 clones; 80% to 85% of them were counted only once. In total, the top ten clones hold 1.8% of the sample.

Each collaborating institution followed its own protocols to collect whole blood in K2EDTA tubes. For TCRbeta analysis, collaborator samples were shipped as frozen whole blood, as isolated PBMCs, or as DNA extracted from either sample type. Worth noting for this clone: There is no known antigen for this receptor. The record has no base qualities; no much larger clone is one base away.

This receptor was identified in a woman between 55 and 75 years old with acute or convalescent COVID-19. Recombination connected TRBV14 to TRBJ2-6, with the identity of the D gene unclear. Sequences were obtained from peripheral blood. The sequenced DNA: TGTGCCAGCAGCCAAGAAAGCGTTGTGGGGGCCAACGTCCTGACTTTC. Translated, it gives CASSQESVVGANVLTF.